Listed below are T cell receptor beta chains from one sample, sequenced in a study of cytomegalovirus exposure and HLA in healthy donors. Generated by immunoSEQ multiplex PCR, the TCRdb table keeps only in-frame clones and is missing some. The data show around 170,000 clones, 78% seen once. Sample: PBMCs. Receptor source: a woman aged 40 to 50 in good health and CMV-seropositive. Both conserved end residues are part of each CDR3.

J,V,CDR3
TRBJ1-4,TRBV5-6,CASSLQGARVSEKLFF
TRBJ2-1,TRBV9,CASSETNRYEQFF
TRBJ1-1,TRBV2,CASRQDSFTEAFF
TRBJ1-3,TRBV7-9,CASSPLIWGGGSGNTIYF
TRBJ1-5,TRBV19,CASSATGGSNQPQHF
TRBJ2-3,TRBV5-1,CASTYGQGGTQYF
TRBJ2-7,TRBV6-6,CASSSPAGRGGEQYF
TRBJ1-2,TRBV29-1,CSVEKTGVSDGYTF
TRBJ2-2,TRBV7-2,CASSPRGGSGAGELFF
TRBJ1-1,TRBV7-9,CASSRDSFTEAFF
-,TRBV5-8,CASSPMGLDSRRSSYEQYF
TRBJ2-1,TRBV9,CASSVDPGALNNEQFF
TRBJ1-1,TRBV11-3,CASSLGDRGTEAFF
TRBJ1-1,TRBV7-8,CASSLFRGVEAFF
TRBJ1-1,TRBV7-9,CASSPGAYTEAFF
TRBJ2-3,TRBV5-1,CASRWGLAGDTDTQYF
TRBJ2-3,TRBV6-6,CASTSPKDTQYF
TRBJ2-3,TRBV9,CASSVRGTGVTDTQYF
TRBJ1-1,TRBV5-1,CASSWGGTEAFF
TRBJ1-1,TRBV30,CAWSVQSEAFF
TRBJ1-2,TRBV7-9,CASSPPGLSYGYTF
TRBJ2-1,TRBV5-8,CASSFGSSGGFYNEQFF
TRBJ1-2,TRBV28,CASTPGGRDLNYGYTF
TRBJ2-1,TRBV2,CASSSLSSYNEQFF
TRBJ1-2,TRBV5-1,CASSLGQKNNYGYTF
TRBJ2-7,TRBV6-1,CASSETNKQYF
TRBJ1-3,TRBV30,CAWREVTGTGNTIYF
TRBJ2-7,TRBV5-8,CASSPRTGQDYEQYF
TRBJ2-1,TRBV4-1,CASSQDRALDSSYNEQFF
TRBJ2-6,TRBV5-6,CATRLGTSGSGANGLTF
TRBJ2-3,TRBV5-1,CASSLAAGGDGDTQYF
TRBJ2-2,TRBV11-1,CASSLRGRGANTGELFF
TRBJ2-7,TRBV18,CASSLVRAGSYEQYF
TRBJ1-5,TRBV10-3,CAISDGQAGNQPQHF
TRBJ1-3,TRBV11-2,CASSESGTGNTIYF
TRBJ2-7,TRBV11-2,CASSFGGTGGYEQYF
TRBJ2-4,TRBV19,CASSTKPAGVTRTRKAKNIQYF
TRBJ1-1,TRBV29-1,CSVEVGGRATEAFF
TRBJ2-2,TRBV28,CASSSWPGLAGYGGELFF
TRBJ2-1,TRBV2,CASSGAGERGNEQFF
TRBJ2-5,TRBV5-1,CASSSQGTSRQETQYF
TRBJ2-7,TRBV5-1,CASSETGPHEQYF
TRBJ2-3,TRBV7-2,CASSRDRVTDTQYF
TRBJ1-6,TRBV6-6,CASSLDRGGSPLHF
TRBJ1-2,TRBV19,CASSGGGAGYGYTF
TRBJ1-4,TRBV15,CATSRVNRGAGNEKLFF
TRBJ2-5,TRBV7-8,CASSSTGIRQETQYF
TRBJ1-1,TRBV28,CASSLIQGMNTEAFF
TRBJ2-6,TRBV7-9,CASSFLTGSGANVLTF
TRBJ2-4,TRBV30,CAWTPQDALAKNIQYF
TRBJ2-7,TRBV5-1,CASSLDVGQYYEQYF
TRBJ1-6,TRBV6-1,CASSESWGQADNSPLHF
TRBJ1-5,TRBV27,CASSLTEKSNQPQHF